These 22 T cell receptor beta chains share one sample of origin, sequenced in a study of siplizumab effects on memory and regulatory T cells. TCRdb's table, derived via immunoSEQ multiplex PCR, lists solely in-frame clones and lacks some. The data show 80,000 to 130,000 clones, 94% seen once. Specimen: Tregs sorted from blood. The receptors derive from a human donor in good health.

This chain uses TRBV27 with TRBJ2-7; D tentatively fits TRBD1 or TRBD2 (5 bases each). V lost 0 bases to trimming and J lost 7 bases, with 19 bases between them. The CDR3 runs 16 residues. Germline CDR1 reads MNHEY; CDR2 reads SMNVEV (reference sequence). For the CDR3, the DNA is TGTGCCAGCAGTTTATCCTTAAAGGGGAGTTTGAAAGAGCAGTACTTC. Translating it yields CASSLSLKGSLKEQYF.

The V call is TRBV12-5, the J call TRBJ1-2; 8 bases fit TRBD1. In germline, CDR1 is LGHNT, CDR2 FRNRAP. Trimming cost V 6 bases and J 2 bases; bases outside gene matches: 5. The CDR3 sequence is 14 residues long. CDR3 loop: CASGSDRANYGYTF. In DNA form, the CDR3 reads TGTGCTAGTGGATCGGACAGGGCGAACTATGGCTACACCTTC.

The V and J genes are TRBV10-3 and TRBJ1-1; 8 nucleotides align to TRBD1. The V gene's germline CDR1 is ENHRY and CDR2 SYGVKD. V lost 6 bases to trimming and J lost 5 bases; unmatched junction nucleotides: 5. This CDR3 region has 13 residues. The CDR3 DNA follows: TGTGCCATCAGCTGGACAGGGATTACTGAAGCTTTCTTT. This codes for CAISWTGITEAFF.

The CDR3 region is CASSQPWEGRNEQYF. For the CDR3, the DNA is TGCGCCAGCAGCCAGCCTTGGGAGGGGCGGAACGAGCAGTACTTC. The V call is TRBV4-1, the J call TRBJ2-7; 7 bases map to TRBD2. The CDR3 covers 15 residues. V lost 3 bases to trimming and J lost 5 bases; unmatched junction nucleotides: 10. The V gene's germline CDR1 is MGHRA and CDR2 YSYEKL.

This chain joins TRBV5-4 and TRBJ2-3; TRBD2 aligns across 8 bases. Losses at the gene ends were 3 bases for V and 2 bases for J; bases not matched to a gene: 5. The germline gives CDR1 SGHNT, CDR2 YYREEE (reference sequence). This CDR3 spans 15 amino acids. The CDR3 DNA sequence: TGTGCCAGCAGCTCCAGCGGGAGAAACACAGATACGCAGTATTTT. This gives the protein CASSSSGRNTDTQYF.

By share, this clone counts as medium-sized. This sequence joins TRBV2 and TRBJ2-1, with TRBD2 as a possible D gene (6 bases). Between the trimmed V and J ends, which lost 5 bases and 1 base, there was a span of 15 bases. The CDR3 runs to 16 residues. Germline loops: CDR1 SNHLY, CDR2 FYNNEI. CDR3 loop: CASSRRLVGSYNEQFF. The CDR3, as DNA: TGTGCCAGCAGTCGTAGACTAGTGGGGTCCTACAATGAGCAGTTCTTC.

The CDR3 DNA reads TGTGCCAGCAGTCAGGCGGGACAGGGGGACTGGGGGGAGCTGTTTTTT. Amino acids: CASSQAGQGDWGELFF. The chain couples TRBV28 to TRBJ2-2, with TRBD1 matching over 11 bases. With V trimmed by 5 bases and J by 8 bases, 10 bases remained unmatched. Germline CDR1 MDHEN, CDR2 SYDVKM. The CDR3 has 16 residues.

The rearrangement links TRBV4-1 to TRBJ1-5; D not certain. Trimming took 0 bases from V and 2 from J, leaving 8 bases between them. This CDR3 is built from 15 residues. Germline-derived CDR1 and CDR2 are MGHRA and YSYEKL. CDR3 DNA sequence: TGCGCCAGCAGCCAAGACCCAGGCCGCAATCAGCCCCAGCATTTT. Its translation: CASSQDPGRNQPQHF.

CDR3: CASSSQGGWANVLTF. CDR3 nucleotides: TGTGCCAGCAGCTCGCAGGGTGGCTGGGCCAACGTCCTGACTTTC. The chain employs TRBV11-2 and TRBJ2-6; tentatively, D is TRBD1 (5 bases). Germline CDR1 and CDR2: SGHAT and FQNNGV. Trimming took 4 bases from V and 5 from J, leaving 12 bases between them. The CDR3 extends over 15 amino acids. Drawing the rest from reference TRBV11-2 and TRBJ2-6, the complete variable domain is EAGVAQSPRYKIIEKRQSVAFWCNPISGHATLYWYQQILGQGPKLLIQFQNNGVVDDSQLPKDRFSAERLKGVDSTLKIQPAKLEDSAVYLCASSSQGGWANVLTFGAGSRLTVL.

This sequence joins TRBV9 and TRBJ2-5; 10 bases line up with TRBD2. The CDR3 is 15 amino acids. J lost 4 bases, V lost 3 bases, and 6 bases had no gene match. CDR1 and CDR2 (germline): SGDLS, YYNGEE. CDR3 amino acids: CASSAQGLARETQYF. The CDR3 coding sequence is TGTGCCAGCAGCGCCCAGGGACTAGCGAGAGAGACCCAGTACTTC.

This chain links TRBV7-8 with TRBJ2-1; D unclear. There are 13 residues in the CDR3. CDR1 SGHVS and CDR2 FQNEAQ come from the germline V gene. V lost 5 bases and J 4 bases, leaving 9 bases between the germline ends. CDR3 region: CASSPRLYNEQFF. As DNA, the CDR3 is TGTGCCAGCAGCCCCCGCTTATACAATGAGCAGTTCTTC. Drawing the rest from reference TRBV7-8 and TRBJ2-1, the complete variable domain is GAGVSQSPRYKVAKRGQDVALRCDPISGHVSLFWYQQALGQGPEFLTYFQNEAQLDKSGLPSDRFFAERPEGSVSTLKIQRTQQEDSAVYLCASSPRLYNEQFFGPGTRLTVL.

V is TRBV6-1 and J is TRBJ1-4, with TRBD1 matching 7 bases. Germline V CDR1 and CDR2: MNHNS, SASEGT. V dropped 6 bases and J dropped 3; count of bases not matched to a gene: 4. The CDR3 totals 14 residues. CDR3 nucleotides: TGTGCCAGCAGGTCAGGGGGTGCTAATGAAAAACTGTTTTTT. The encoded protein is CASRSGGANEKLFF.

This clone was seen only once. J is TRBJ2-3 and V is TRBV10-3; no clear D. Trimming removed 4 bases at V and 2 bases at J, with 7 bases between. CDR1 and CDR2 (germline): ENHRY, SYGVKD. CDR3 length equals 13 residues. The CDR3 spells CAISGGITDTQYF. CDR3 DNA: TGTGCCATCAGTGGGGGTATCACAGATACGCAGTATTTT.

V is TRBV5-1 and J is TRBJ2-7; TRBD2 matches at 12 bases. With 4 bases clipped from V and 2 bases from J, the junction kept 4 bases outside the gene matches. The germline V gene encodes CDR1 SGHRS and CDR2 YFSETQ. The CDR3 extends over 15 amino acids. In nucleotides, the CDR3 is TGCGCCAGCAGCCTCGGACTAGCGGGACCCTACGAGCAGTACTTC. This codes for CASSLGLAGPYEQYF.

CDR3 residues: CATSSPLSGQRYGYTF. The CDR3 bases are TGTGCCACCAGCAGCCCCCTATCCGGACAGCGTTATGGCTACACCTTC. The chain couples TRBV15 to TRBJ1-2; D might be TRBD1 (6 bases). The CDR3 is 16 amino acids. Germline V gives CDR1 LNHNV, CDR2 YYDKDF (reference sequence). Trimming shortened V by 3 bases and J by 5 bases, and 19 bases separated the two germline ends.

The chain joins TRBV2 to TRBJ1-3; D not certain. This CDR3 spans 16 amino acids. Germline V gene sequence: CDR1 SNHLY, CDR2 FYNNEI. Trimming removed 1 base at V and 5 bases at J, with 15 bases between. In nucleotides, the CDR3 is TGTGCCAGCAGTGAAGTGAGGGCTTCTCGTAGAAACACCATATATTTT. It codes for CASSEVRASRRNTIYF.

The chain employs TRBV11-2 and TRBJ2-7; 13 bases match TRBD2. Trimming cost V 4 bases and J 3 bases; bases outside gene matches: 6. The CDR3 is 16 amino acids. Germline V gene lookup returns CDR1 SGHAT and CDR2 FQNNGV. The CDR3 spells CASSSTTSGRIYEQYF. In DNA form, the CDR3 reads TGTGCCAGCAGCTCAACGACTAGCGGGAGGATCTACGAGCAGTACTTC.

This clone appeared a few times. The chain is built from TRBV20-1 and TRBJ1-1, with a possible D match to TRBD1 (6 bases). The CDR3 has 11 residues. Germline V gene data show CDR1 as DFQATT and CDR2 as SNEGSKA (reference sequence). CDR3 in DNA: TGCAGGGGGGCCAGGGGCACTGAAGCTTTCTTT. This sequence encodes CRGARGTEAFF.

The V gene is TRBV7-3, the J gene TRBJ2-1; 7 nucleotides line up with TRBD1. This CDR3 is built from 13 residues. Per the germline V gene, CDR1 is SGHTA and CDR2 is FQGTGA. J lost 5 bases, V lost 5 bases, and 3 bases had no gene match. The CDR3 DNA follows: TGTGCCAGCAGCGACAGGGTCAACAATGAGCAGTTCTTC. Translation: CASSDRVNNEQFF.

The rearrangement uses TRBV4-1 and TRBJ2-1; 7 bases are shared with TRBD2. J lost 1 base, V lost 0 bases, and 6 bases had no gene match. The CDR3 contains 17 residues. Germline CDR1 reads MGHRA; CDR2 reads YSYEKL. CDR3 amino acids: CASSQDGPSGSYNEQFF. CDR3 DNA sequence: TGCGCCAGCAGCCAAGATGGGCCTAGCGGTTCCTACAATGAGCAGTTCTTC.

This clone was detected only once. The gene calls are TRBV2 and TRBJ2-7; a weak D match, TRBD1 (6 bases). Germline CDR1 and CDR2: SNHLY and FYNNEI. The CDR3 runs 12 residues. V was clipped by 8 bases and J by 4 bases, with 12 bases between them. This chain's CDR3 is CASEKTGYEQYF. In DNA, the CDR3 is TGTGCCAGCGAAAAAACAGGGTACGAGCAGTACTTC.

The genes are TRBV5-1 and TRBJ1-1, with D possibly TRBD1 on 5 matching bases. Trimming took 3 bases from V and 2 from J, leaving 8 bases between them. The CDR3 is made up of 13 amino acids. Per germline, CDR1 SGHRS and CDR2 YFSETQ. CDR3 bases: TGCGCCAGCAGCTGGGGACCTAACACTGAAGCTTTCTTT. The encoded protein is CASSWGPNTEAFF.